This is a list of T cell receptor beta chains from one sample in a study of OX40 agonist ivuxolimab in advanced cancers. Method: immunoSEQ multiplex PCR; TCRdb's copy keeps in-frame clones and lacks some. The sample consists of approximately 65,000 clones, around 88% of them appearing once. Sequencing used CD4+ or CD8+ T cells sorted from blood, obtained in a trial of the OX40 agonist ivuxolimab. Receptor source: an adult with an advanced solid tumor such as melanoma, head and neck, liver or kidney cancer. Both conserved end residues are part of each CDR3. The D gene is left open where the match is weak. Only part of the rows carry a size: once, few, many, or a class if the clone is expanded.

TGTGCCAGTAGTCGACAGGGATGGCAGCCCCAGCATTTT CASSRQGWQPQHF 13 TRBD1 - TRBJ1-5 TRBV19
TGTGCCAGCAGTGACCAGGGGGCAGATACGCAGTATTTT CASSDQGADTQYF 13 TRBD1 - TRBJ2-3 TRBV6-4
TGTGCCAGCAGCTCTTCGGGACTAGCGGGGGGACTCAGCACAGATACGCAGTATTTT CASSSSGLAGGLSTDTQYF 19 TRBD2 - TRBJ2-3 TRBV27
TGTGCCAGTATGACACCGGGGCTCCCGTCTGAAAAACTGTTTTTT CASMTPGLPSEKLFF 15 - - TRBJ1-4 TRBV19
TGTGCTAGTGGTTTGGGACTAGCGGGAGTCCCCGAGCAGTACTTC CASGLGLAGVPEQYF 15 TRBD2 - TRBJ2-7 TRBV12-5
TGTGCCAGCAGTTCCCCGGGACTAGCGGAATCCTACGAGCAGTACTTC CASSSPGLAESYEQYF 16 TRBD2 - TRBJ2-7 TRBV28
TGTGCCAGCAGCCCGCGGCAGGGGGCTGACACCGGGGAGCTGTTTTTT CASSPRQGADTGELFF 16 TRBD1 - TRBJ2-2 TRBV7-6
TGTGCCAGCAGCTCCAACGAGAACACCATATATTTT CASSSNENTIYF 12 - - TRBJ1-3 TRBV7-9
TGCGCCAGCAGCGAACACCGACAGGGTTCACCCCTCCACTTT CASSEHRQGSPLHF 14 TRBD1 - TRBJ1-6 TRBV5-1
TGTGCCAGCTCCCCTACAGGGGAACGGCAGCCCCAGCATTTT CASSPTGERQPQHF 14 TRBD1 - TRBJ1-5 TRBV18
TGTGCCAGCAAGGGACAGGGGGCGCGGGAGCAGTACTTC CASKGQGAREQYF 13 TRBD1 - TRBJ2-7 TRBV2
TGTGCCAGCAGGGGGCGTCGCTCCTACAATGAGCAGTTCTTC CASRGRRSYNEQFF 14 - - TRBJ2-1 TRBV27
TGTGCCAGTAGTATCGGGGGCAGGACAGATACGCAGTATTTT CASSIGGRTDTQYF 14 - - TRBJ2-3 TRBV19
TGTGCCAGCAGCGTTAGCGGGGAGTACAATGAGCAGTTCTTC CASSVSGEYNEQFF 14 TRBD2 - TRBJ2-1 TRBV9
TGCGCCAGCAGCAGTAGCGGGCAATACAATGAGCAGTTCTTC CASSSSGQYNEQFF 14 TRBD2 - TRBJ2-1 TRBV5-1
TGTGCCAGTGCCAAACAACAGGGTGGTGGGTATGGCTACACCTTC CASAKQQGGGYGYTF 15 - - TRBJ1-2 TRBV19
TGTGCCAGCAGCCAGACGGGGACAGGGGCAGATACGCAGTATTTT CASSQTGTGADTQYF 15 TRBD1 - TRBJ2-3 TRBV4-2
TGTGCCTGGAGTGAGGGACTAGCGGGCAACGAGCAGTACTTC CAWSEGLAGNEQYF 14 TRBD2 - TRBJ2-7 TRBV30
TGTGCCAGCTCACCACGGGGGGGCGCGACTGAAGCTTTCTTT CASSPRGGATEAFF 14 - - TRBJ1-1 TRBV18
TGTGCCAGTAGTAGTGAAAACCATCAGCCCCAGCATTTT CASSSENHQPQHF 13 - - TRBJ1-5 TRBV19
TGTGCCAGCAGCGTAGCTATGGCGGGGGGCCACACAGATACGCAGTATTTT CASSVAMAGGHTDTQYF 17 TRBD2 - TRBJ2-3 TRBV9
TGTGCCAGCAGCTTACTAGCGGGAGGGGAGACCCAGTACTTC CASSLLAGGETQYF 14 TRBD2 - TRBJ2-5 TRBV5-6
TGTGCCAGCAGCCCCGGGACAGGGGGCACAAATGAGCAGTTCTTC CASSPGTGGTNEQFF 15 TRBD1 - TRBJ2-1 TRBV6-6
TGCGCCAGCAGCTCTGGTTCGGGATTGGGGGCCAACGTCCTGACTTTC CASSSGSGLGANVLTF 16 - - TRBJ2-6 TRBV5-1
TGTGCCAGCAGCTGGGGACAGGGAATGAGTGGGGGTGAGCAGTTCTTC CASSWGQGMSGGEQFF 16 TRBD1 - TRBJ2-1 TRBV5-4
TGTGCCGCTTCCGGGACTAGCGCGAACACCGGGGAGCTGTTTTTT CAASGTSANTGELFF 15 TRBD2 few TRBJ2-2 TRBV10-3
TGCAGCGTTGAAGGAGGATTGAACACTGAAGCTTTCTTT CSVEGGLNTEAFF 13 - few TRBJ1-1 TRBV29-1
TGTGCCAGCAACCAGGGGTGGCCTGAAGCTTTCTTT CASNQGWPEAFF 12 - - TRBJ1-1 TRBV28
TGTGCCAGCAGCCATGACAGGCTCACAGATACGCAGTATTTT CASSHDRLTDTQYF 14 - once TRBJ2-3 TRBV7-2
TGTGCCAGCAGTCTCGGACTGTACAATGAGCAGTTCTTC CASSLGLYNEQFF 13 - - TRBJ2-1 TRBV6-1
TGTGCCAGTAGACCTACCCGGGAGAATAATTTTGAAGCTTTCTTT CASRPTRENNFEAFF 15 - once TRBJ1-1 TRBV19
TGTGCCAGCAGCTTAAACAGGGACAATGAGCAGTTCTTC CASSLNRDNEQFF 13 - - TRBJ2-1 TRBV7-3
TGTGCCTGGAGTGTAAACAGGGCCACTGAAGCTTTCTTT CAWSVNRATEAFF 13 - few TRBJ1-1 TRBV30
TGTGCCAGCAGCAAACCACCAGGTAGCGGGGGATTCCTGGAGGAGTTCTTC CASSKPPGSGGFLEEFF 17 - - TRBJ2-1 TRBV21-1
TGTGCCAGTAGTATACGGGAGAACACTGAAGCTTTCTTT CASSIRENTEAFF 13 - - TRBJ1-1 TRBV19
TGTGCCAGCAGCCGCTTAAACTACGAGCAGTACTTC CASSRLNYEQYF 12 - - TRBJ2-7 TRBV5-6
TGTGCCAGCAGCTCGGGACTAGCGGGGCACACAGATACGCAGTATTTT CASSSGLAGHTDTQYF 16 TRBD2 - TRBJ2-3 TRBV7-9
TGTGCCAGCTCACCTGTGGAGGGCACTGAAGCTTTCTTT CASSPVEGTEAFF 13 - - TRBJ1-1 TRBV18
TGTGCCAGTCGCCAGAAGTCGAGCAATCAGCCCCAGCATTTT CASRQKSSNQPQHF 14 - - TRBJ1-5 TRBV19
TGTGCCAGCAGCTACAATGTTCTACGACGACAGTACTTC CASSYNVLRRQYF 13 - once TRBJ2-7 TRBV11-2
TGTGCCAGCTCACCACCGGGACAGGGGGCTTTCCAAGAGACCCAGTACTTC CASSPPGQGAFQETQYF 17 TRBD1 - TRBJ2-5 TRBV18
TGTGCCAGCAGCTCCCCGGGAACAAGAGAGACCCAGTACTTC CASSSPGTRETQYF 14 - - TRBJ2-5 TRBV5-4
TGTGCCAGTGCCGGCCGAAACTATGGCTACACCTTC CASAGRNYGYTF 12 - - TRBJ1-2 TRBV6-5
TGTGCCAGTAGTCAACCGGGAAGGAAGGCTGAAGCTTTCTTT CASSQPGRKAEAFF 14 - - TRBJ1-1 TRBV19
TGTGCCAGCAGGAGACCGGGGAACTATGGCTACACCTTC CASRRPGNYGYTF 13 - - TRBJ1-2 TRBV6-1
TGCGCCAGCAGCCAATACGGGACTAGCGGGGGGGCCTCTACCGGGGAGCTGTTTTTT CASSQYGTSGGASTGELFF 19 TRBD2 - TRBJ2-2 TRBV4-1
TGTGCCACCAGCAAAGGGGGAGCAGGGAAATTAGAAAAACTGTTTTTT CATSKGGAGKLEKLFF 16 - - TRBJ1-4 TRBV15
TGTGCCAGCACCCCCGGGACAAGAAACACCGGGGAGCTGTTTTTT CASTPGTRNTGELFF 15 - few TRBJ2-2 TRBV11-2
TGTGCCAGCAGGTGGAGCGGGGAGAGGTACATTCAGTACTTC CASRWSGERYIQYF 14 TRBD2 - TRBJ2-4 TRBV2
TGTGCCAGCAGTGGGGACAGGGAGTACACAGATACGCAGTATTTT CASSGDREYTDTQYF 15 TRBD1 - TRBJ2-3 TRBV9
TGTGCCACCGGGACTAGCGAAAAACTGTTTTTT CATGTSEKLFF 11 - - TRBJ1-4 TRBV7-9
TGTGCCAGCAGTGACGACTACTCTGGAAACACCATATATTTT CASSDDYSGNTIYF 14 - few TRBJ1-3 TRBV6-1
TGTGCCAGCAGTGAAAATTCTGCAGGGGCCTACGAGCAGTACTTC CASSENSAGAYEQYF 15 - - TRBJ2-7 TRBV6-1
TGTGCCAGCAGCAGAATGGGTTTGAACACTGAAGCTTTCTTT CASSRMGLNTEAFF 14 - - TRBJ1-1 TRBV7-2
TGTGCCAGCAGCTTAGGCGGGGGGGCCTTATACACAGATACGCAGTATTTT CASSLGGGALYTDTQYF 17 TRBD2 - TRBJ2-3 TRBV5-6
TGTGCCAGCAGTTCAGCACCAGGGGGACAGCCCCAGCATTTT CASSSAPGGQPQHF 14 TRBD1 - TRBJ1-5 TRBV6-5
TGTGCCAGCGCCCTCGGGGCCTATAATGAAAAACTGTTTTTT CASALGAYNEKLFF 14 - few TRBJ1-4 TRBV6-5